This TCR beta chain appears in the sequencing data of a study of cytomegalovirus exposure and HLA in healthy donors. Overall study: The study placed over 65% of its approximately 400 genotyped donors in the Caucasian-associated ancestry cluster.

This clone came up a few times. Antigen unknown. PCR amplification relied on 60 Vbeta primers (plus 13 Jbeta primers). Libraries were prepared by immunoSEQ multiplex PCR; TCRdb keeps only in-frame clonotypes and omits some of them. The sample contains tens of thousands of clones, approximately 82% of which appear only once. In germline, CDR1 is SGDLS, CDR2 YYNGEE. This CDR3 has 16 amino acids. Trimming removed 2 bases from V and 3 bases from J, with 16 bases in between. Study observations and caveats: Follow-up analysis later connected one missense variant in DCLRE1C with trimming of TCR beta V- and J-genes. According to reports, the classifier identified cytomegalovirus status with high specificity and sensitivity.

This sequence joins TRBV9 and TRBJ2-3; possible D gene TRBD2, 6 bases. The sample taken for sequencing was PBMCs. The sequence derives from a woman aged 18-35 years in good health and CMV-seronegative. The CDR3: CASSVRLATRTDTQYF. CDR3 DNA: TGTGCCAGCAGCGTCCGCCTAGCGACCCGAACAGATACGCAGTATTTT. Together with reference TRBV9 and TRBJ2-3, the CDR3 gives the full variable domain: DSGVTQTPKHLITATGQRVTLRCSPRSGDLSVYWYQQSLDQGLQFLIQYYNGEERAKGNILERFSAQQFPDLHSELNLSSLELGDSALYFCASSVRLATRTDTQYFGPGTRLTVL.